This T cell receptor (beta chain) was sequenced during a study of early T cells in non-severe SARS-CoV-2 infection. Study overall: The input, bulk RNA from unsorted whole blood, was sequenced, and chains were unpaired.

The CDR3 is 16 residues long. Trimming removed 1 base from V and 9 bases from J, with 18 bases in between. Germline assignment: CDR1 LGHNA and CDR2 YNFKEQ. With respect to this clonotype: Its specificity is unknown.

Findings of the study overall: Missing private and CD4 specificities, VDJdb matching favored anti-spike CD8 responses.

From the 5' RACE reads, TCRdb called clonotypes with MiXCR, one entry per CDR3 protein. The data show roughly 80,000 distinct CDR3 sequences, with about 14% seen just once and roughly 3% held by the top ten. This TCR derives from an adult who was a healthcare worker with PCR-confirmed SARS-CoV-2 infection or an uninfected control (not recorded which). This rearrangement joins TRBV4-2 to TRBJ1-4, with a weak D call TRBD1 (6 bases). Sequenced sample: whole blood. Here the CDR3 DNA reads TGTGCCAGCAGCCAAGCCGCAACCAGGGGCCAGAAAAAACTGTTTTTT. It specifies CASSQAATRGQKKLFF.